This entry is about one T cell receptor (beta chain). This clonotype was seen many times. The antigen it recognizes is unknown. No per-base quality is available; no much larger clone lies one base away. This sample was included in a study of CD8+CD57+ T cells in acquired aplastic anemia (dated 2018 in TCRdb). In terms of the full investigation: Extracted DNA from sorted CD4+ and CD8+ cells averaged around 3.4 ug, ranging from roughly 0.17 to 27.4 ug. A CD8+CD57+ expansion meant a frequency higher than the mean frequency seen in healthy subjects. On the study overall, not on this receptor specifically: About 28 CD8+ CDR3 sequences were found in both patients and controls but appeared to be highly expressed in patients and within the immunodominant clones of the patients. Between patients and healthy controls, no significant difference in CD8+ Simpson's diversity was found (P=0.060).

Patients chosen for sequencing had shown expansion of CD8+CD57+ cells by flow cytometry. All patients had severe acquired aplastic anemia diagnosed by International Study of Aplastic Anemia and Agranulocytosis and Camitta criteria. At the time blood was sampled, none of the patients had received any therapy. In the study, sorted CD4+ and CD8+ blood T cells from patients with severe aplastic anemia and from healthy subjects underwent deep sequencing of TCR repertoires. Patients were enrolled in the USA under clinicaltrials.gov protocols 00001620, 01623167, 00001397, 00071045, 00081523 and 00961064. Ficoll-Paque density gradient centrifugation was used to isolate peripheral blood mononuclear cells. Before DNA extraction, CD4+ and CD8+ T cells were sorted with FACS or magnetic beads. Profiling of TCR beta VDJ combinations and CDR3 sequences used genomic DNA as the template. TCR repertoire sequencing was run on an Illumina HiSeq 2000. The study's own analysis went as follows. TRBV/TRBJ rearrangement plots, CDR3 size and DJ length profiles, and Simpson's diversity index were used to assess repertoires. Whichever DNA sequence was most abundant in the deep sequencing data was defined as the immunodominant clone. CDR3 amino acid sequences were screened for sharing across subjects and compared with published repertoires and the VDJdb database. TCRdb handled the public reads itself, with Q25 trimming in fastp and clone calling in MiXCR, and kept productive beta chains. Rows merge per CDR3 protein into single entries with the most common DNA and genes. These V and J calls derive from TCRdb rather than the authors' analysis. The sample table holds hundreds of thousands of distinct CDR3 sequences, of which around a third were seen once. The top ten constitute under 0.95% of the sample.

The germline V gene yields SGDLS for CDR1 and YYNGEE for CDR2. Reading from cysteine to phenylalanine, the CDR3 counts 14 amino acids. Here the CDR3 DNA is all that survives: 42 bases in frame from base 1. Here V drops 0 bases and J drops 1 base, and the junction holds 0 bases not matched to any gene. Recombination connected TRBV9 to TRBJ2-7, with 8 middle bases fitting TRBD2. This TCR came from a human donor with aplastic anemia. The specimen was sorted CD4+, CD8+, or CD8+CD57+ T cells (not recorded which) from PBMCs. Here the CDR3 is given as CASSVVAGSYEQYF. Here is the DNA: TGTGCCAGCAGCGTAGTAGCGGGATCCTACGAGCAGTACTTC.